The 27 T cell receptor beta chains below come from one sample, sequenced in a study of T cell responses to AZD1222 COVID-19 vaccine. Measured with immunoSEQ multiplex PCR; TCRdb has only the in-frame clones, and not every one. Of around 100,000 clones in the sample, under 95% are singletons; the top ten hold roughly 1.1%. The input for sequencing was peripheral blood, taken on day 0 of AZD1222 vaccination. These receptors were taken from an adult in good health.

The chain links TRBV7-8 to TRBJ2-6; D remains ambiguous. The germline CDR1 and CDR2 sequences are SGHVS and FQNEAQ. This CDR3 region has 18 residues. Deletions cut 5 bases from V and 0 bases from J, with 17 bases between. CDR3 DNA sequence: TGTGCCAGCAGCCCACGGACGTTTGCCTTCTCTGGGGCCAACGTCCTGACTTTC. It specifies CASSPRTFAFSGANVLTF.

The V call is TRBV7-9, the J call TRBJ1-2; 7 positions match TRBD1. The CDR3 covers 15 residues. The J segment lost 6 bases and the V segment lost 4 bases, leaving 11 bases of the junction unmatched. The germline CDR1 and CDR2 sequences are SEHNR and FQNEAQ (reference sequence). The CDR3 loop is CASSSLLGGEDGYTF. The CDR3 bases are TGTGCCAGCAGCTCGCTTCTAGGGGGCGAGGATGGCTACACCTTC.

The chain joins TRBV24-1 to TRBJ1-4; 7 nucleotides align to TRBD1. Trimming removed 6 bases from V and 0 bases from J; junction bases left unmatched: 3. The CDR3 contains 15 residues. Germline V gene data show CDR1 as KGHDR and CDR2 as SFDVKD. CDR3 bases: TGTGCCACCAGTCAGGGGGATGCAACTAATGAAAAACTGTTTTTT. This encodes CATSQGDATNEKLFF.

V and J are TRBV3-1 (or the pseudogene TRBV3-2) and TRBJ2-3; 11 bases map to TRBD2. The CDR3 is 17 amino acids. With V trimmed by 5 bases and J by 4 bases, 11 bases remained unmatched. In germline, CDR1 is LGHDT, CDR2 YNNKEL (reference sequence). The CDR3 nucleotides read TGTGCCAGCAGCAAGGCCAGTAGCGGGAGGGCCGCAGATACGCAGTATTTT. Translation: CASSKASSGRAADTQYF.

The CDR3 region has the DNA TGTGCCAGCAGTCCAGCTAGGGAGACCCAGTACTTC. Translating gives CASSPARETQYF. The rearrangement links TRBV12-3 or TRBV12-4 to TRBJ2-5; no clear D. V was trimmed by 5 bases and J by 5 bases, leaving 9 bases between them. The CDR3 loop spans 12 amino acids.

The V and J genes are TRBV28 and TRBJ2-1; 13 nucleotides line up with TRBD2. There are 16 residues in the CDR3. From germline, CDR1 is MDHEN and CDR2 SYDVKM. Trimming cost V 4 bases and J 2 bases; bases outside gene matches: 2. CDR3 loop: CASSSTSGGPYNEQFF. The DNA of the CDR3 is TGTGCCAGCAGTTCGACTAGCGGGGGGCCCTACAATGAGCAGTTCTTC.

The chain uses TRBV24-1 and TRBJ1-2; D is ambiguous. The length of the CDR3 is 15 residues. Trimming removed 5 bases at V and 6 bases at J, with 18 bases between. Germline CDR1 reads KGHDR; CDR2 reads SFDVKD. The CDR3 bases are TGTGCCACCAGTGCCTCAGGCATCGGACCGGATGGCTACACCTTC. It translates to CATSASGIGPDGYTF.

The chain recombines TRBV9 with TRBJ2-2; TRBD1 matches 8 bases. Germline CDR1 SGDLS, CDR2 YYNGEE. This CDR3 has 13 residues. Losses at the gene ends were 5 bases for V and 3 bases for J; bases not matched to a gene: 0. The CDR3 loop reads CASRTGDTGELFF. In DNA, the CDR3 is TGTGCCAGCAGGACAGGGGACACCGGGGAGCTGTTTTTT. Full variable domain (rest looked up from reference TRBV9 and TRBJ2-2): DSGVTQTPKHLITATGQRVTLRCSPRSGDLSVYWYQQSLDQGLQFLIQYYNGEERAKGNILERFSAQQFPDLHSELNLSSLELGDSALYFCASRTGDTGELFFGEGSRLTVL.

The chain links TRBV5-4 to TRBJ2-3, with unresolved D. V was shortened by 3 bases and J by 5 bases, with 7 bases between the two germline ends. Germline V lookup: CDR1 SGHNT, CDR2 YYREEE (reference sequence). The CDR3 has 12 amino acids. The CDR3 DNA sequence: TGTGCCAGCAGCTCTAGGTTAGATACGCAGTATTTT. This translates into CASSSRLDTQYF.

The genes are TRBV7-2 and TRBJ1-2; D might be TRBD1 (5 bases). V lost 2 bases, J lost 0 bases, and 7 bases lay in between. The germline CDR1 and CDR2 sequences are SGHTA and FQGNSA. There are 14 residues in the CDR3. CDR3 coding DNA: TGTGCCAGCAGCTTATTACAGGCTAACTATGGCTACACCTTC. As protein: CASSLLQANYGYTF.

This clone was observed once. V gene TRBV7-2 combines with J gene TRBJ1-4; D call uncertain. Germline-derived CDR1 and CDR2 are SGHTA and FQGNSA. The CDR3 consists of 13 residues. V gave up 3 bases and J gave up 3 bases, with 5 bases separating them. CDR3 nucleotide sequence: TGTGCCAGCAGCTTTTTGCCTAATGAAAAACTGTTTTTT. Encoded protein: CASSFLPNEKLFF.

The count of this clone is one. V gene TRBV7-6 combines with J gene TRBJ1-1, with 8 bases matching TRBD1. Germline-derived CDR1 and CDR2 are SGHVS and FNYEAQ. The CDR3 spans 16 residues. Trimming cost V 5 bases and J 0 bases; bases outside gene matches: 8. The CDR3 spells CASSPGQGLMNTEAFF. Here the CDR3 DNA reads TGTGCCAGCAGCCCTGGACAGGGCCTTATGAACACTGAAGCTTTCTTT.

This rearrangement joins TRBV19 to TRBJ2-7; 9 bases fit TRBD2. The V gene's germline CDR1 is LNHDA and CDR2 SQIVND (reference sequence). The trim removed 7 bases at V and 9 bases at J, leaving 10 bases unmatched. CDR3 length: 13 residues. The CDR3 nucleotides are TGTGCCAGTATGGGCCTAGCGGGGAGGACGCAGTACTTC. Translated: CASMGLAGRTQYF. The full variable domain, in which reference TRBV19 and TRBJ2-7 provide the parts outside the CDR3, is DGGITQSPKYLFRKEGQNVTLSCEQNLNHDAMYWYRQDPGQGLRLIYYSQIVNDFQKGDIAEGYSVSREKKESFPLTVTSAQKNPTAFYLCASMGLAGRTQYFGPGTRLTVT.

This rearrangement joins TRBV5-1 to TRBJ2-2; D remains ambiguous. V was trimmed by 4 bases and J by 2 bases, leaving 6 bases between them. Germline V gives CDR1 SGHRS, CDR2 YFSETQ. There are 13 residues in the CDR3. CDR3 residues: CASSQTNTGELFF. Written as DNA, the CDR3 is TGCGCCAGCAGCCAGACAAACACCGGGGAGCTGTTTTTT. The whole variable domain, remainder taken from reference TRBV5-1 and TRBJ2-2, is KAGVTQTPRYLIKTRGQQVTLSCSPISGHRSVSWYQQTPGQGLQFLFEYFSETQRNKGNFPGRFSGRQFSNSRSEMNVSTLELGDSALYLCASSQTNTGELFFGEGSRLTVL.

This chain uses TRBV19 with TRBJ2-4; 9 nucleotides align to TRBD1. Germline V gene data show CDR1 as LNHDA and CDR2 as SQIVND (reference sequence). V lost 10 bases, J lost 6 bases, and 7 bases stayed unmatched. This CDR3 has 13 residues. The CDR3 here is CATEDRGVNIQYF. The DNA for the CDR3 is TGTGCCACCGAAGACAGGGGGGTAAACATTCAGTACTTC. The full variable domain, with the rest looked up from reference TRBV19 and TRBJ2-4, is DGGITQSPKYLFRKEGQNVTLSCEQNLNHDAMYWYRQDPGQGLRLIYYSQIVNDFQKGDIAEGYSVSREKKESFPLTVTSAQKNPTAFYLCATEDRGVNIQYFGAGTRLSVL.

This clone was observed once. This chain uses TRBV27 with TRBJ2-1, with 16 bases matching TRBD2. Germline V lookup: CDR1 MNHEY, CDR2 SMNVEV (reference sequence). V shed 5 bases, J shed 2 bases, and the junction held 6 bases outside the gene matches. CDR3 length: 18 amino acids. CDR3 loop: CASSPGTSGGAPYNEQFF. The CDR3 DNA reads TGTGCCAGCAGTCCCGGGACTAGCGGGGGGGCCCCCTACAATGAGCAGTTCTTC.

This clone appeared once. This chain joins TRBV30 and TRBJ2-3; TRBD2 matches at 7 bases. Germline loops: CDR1 GTSNPN, CDR2 SVGIG (reference sequence). The V gene end was trimmed by 1 base and the J gene end by 1 base; junction bases not matched to a gene: 5. The CDR3 is 15 residues long. The CDR3: CAWSGTLAGTDTQYF. The CDR3 coding sequence is TGTGCCTGGAGTGGAACGCTAGCGGGCACAGATACGCAGTATTTT.

This chain connects TRBV5-1 to TRBJ1-1; D might be TRBD1 (5 bases). CDR3 size: 15 residues. V gave up 2 bases and J gave up 1 base, with 12 bases separating them. CDR1 is SGHRS, CDR2 YFSETQ, per germline. The CDR3, as DNA: TGCGCCAGCAGCTTTTCAGGGTGGTCGAACACTGAAGCTTTCTTT. Translated, it gives CASSFSGWSNTEAFF. Full variable domain (remainder filled in from reference TRBV5-1 and TRBJ1-1): KAGVTQTPRYLIKTRGQQVTLSCSPISGHRSVSWYQQTPGQGLQFLFEYFSETQRNKGNFPGRFSGRQFSNSRSEMNVSTLELGDSALYLCASSFSGWSNTEAFFGQGTRLTVV.

The V gene is TRBV12-2, the J gene TRBJ1-4; the tabulated D call, TRBD1, remains unverified against the DNA. TRBV12-2 constitutes a pseudogene. The CDR3 covers 16 residues. In DNA form, the CDR3 reads TGTGCAAGTCGCTTAGCGGGCAAGCCAACTAATGAAAAACTGTTTTTT. Residues: CASRLAGKPTNEKLFF.

For the CDR3, the DNA is TGTGCCAGCAGCGCCTCCGGGGGGGCTGAAGCTTTCTTT. It translates to CASSASGGAEAFF. The chain joins TRBV9 to TRBJ1-1; a weak D match, TRBD1 (5 bases). The CDR3 totals 13 residues. V lost 3 bases to trimming and J lost 6 bases, with 12 bases between them. Germline V gives CDR1 SGDLS, CDR2 YYNGEE.

This sequence joins TRBV6-2 or TRBV6-3 and TRBJ1-4; D gene ambiguous. This CDR3 spans 14 amino acids. Trimming took 2 bases from V and 7 from J, leaving 11 bases between them. The germline CDR1 and CDR2 sequences are MNHEY and SVGEGT. DNA of the CDR3: TGTGCCAGCAGTTACGCGGGGATGGGTGAAAAACTGTTTTTT. It yields the protein CASSYAGMGEKLFF.

This rearrangement joins TRBV30 to TRBJ1-1, with no clear D. V dropped 2 bases and J dropped 3 bases, with 19 bases sitting between them. There are 16 residues in the CDR3. The V gene's germline CDR1 is GTSNPN and CDR2 SVGIG (reference sequence). The CDR3 DNA sequence: TGTGCCTGGAGTCTCCGACGGGTCCCTTTGGACACTGAAGCTTTCTTT. Translating it yields CAWSLRRVPLDTEAFF.

The V call is TRBV6-5, the J call TRBJ2-3, with D perhaps TRBD1 (7 bases). Germline V lookup: CDR1 MNHEY, CDR2 SVGAGI. This CDR3 contains 12 residues. V lost 11 bases to trimming and J lost 5 bases, with 14 bases between them. CDR3 loop: CAAGGPGDTQYF. CDR3 DNA: TGTGCCGCAGGGGGGCCGGGAGATACGCAGTATTTT.

The chain recombines TRBV7-9 with TRBJ1-2, with D unclear. Looked up from germline, CDR1 is SEHNR and CDR2 is FQNEAQ (reference sequence). The CDR3 sequence is 15 residues long. The germline V and J ends were trimmed by 0 bases and 3 bases, with 11 bases remaining between them. CDR3 bases: TGTGCCAGCAGCTTAGCTGAGGTCCCCCACTATGGCTACACCTTC. Translation gives CASSLAEVPHYGYTF.

A single count supports this clone. The V and J genes are TRBV7-8 and TRBJ1-2; tentatively, D is TRBD1 (5 bases). CDR1 is SGHVS and CDR2 is FQNEAQ in the germline V gene. V shed 5 bases and J shed 0 bases, with 13 bases lying between them. CDR3 length equals 15 residues. CDR3 nucleotide sequence: TGTGCCAGCAGCCTCAGGGCGTTCCCTAACTATGGCTACACCTTC. Translated: CASSLRAFPNYGYTF.

This chain links TRBV23-1 with TRBJ2-3; 7 bases are shared with TRBD2. TRBV23-1 is identified as an open reading frame with a role that is uncertain. The V segment lost 1 base and the J segment 0 bases; nucleotides outside the gene matches: 4. The CDR3 is 16 residues long. CDR3 sequence reads: CASSQCGRASTDTQYF. DNA for the CDR3: TGCGCCAGCAGTCAATGCGGGAGAGCTAGCACAGATACGCAGTATTTT.

The CDR3 DNA sequence: TGCGCCAGCAGCCAAGGGGCCGATACAGATACGCAGTATTTT. Translation: CASSQGADTDTQYF. This chain connects TRBV4-3 to TRBJ2-3; D is unresolved. The V end lost 1 base, the J end lost 3 bases, and 8 bases lay between the germline ends. From germline, CDR1 is LGHNA and CDR2 YSLEER. This CDR3 is 14 amino acids long.